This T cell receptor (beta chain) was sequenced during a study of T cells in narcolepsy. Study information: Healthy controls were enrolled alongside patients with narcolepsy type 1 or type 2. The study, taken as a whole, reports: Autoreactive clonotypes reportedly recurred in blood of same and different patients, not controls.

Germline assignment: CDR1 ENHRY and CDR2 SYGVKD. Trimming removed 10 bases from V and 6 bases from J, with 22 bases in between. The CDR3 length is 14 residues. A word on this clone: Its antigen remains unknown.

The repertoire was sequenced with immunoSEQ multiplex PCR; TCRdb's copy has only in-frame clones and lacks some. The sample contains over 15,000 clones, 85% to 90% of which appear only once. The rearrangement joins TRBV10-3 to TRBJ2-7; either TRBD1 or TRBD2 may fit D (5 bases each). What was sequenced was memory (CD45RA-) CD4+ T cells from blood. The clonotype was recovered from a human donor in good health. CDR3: CATLDGGVAGEQYF. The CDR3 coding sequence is TGTGCCACTCTCGATGGGGGTGTGGCGGGCGAGCAGTACTTC.